Described below is a single T cell receptor beta chain sequence and its context. Its target is not known. At one end, the junction sequence differs from germline, possibly due to a read error. The researchers produced TCR beta cDNA from around 0.5 ug total RNA with a constant-region primer. Generation of the TCR beta libraries relied on three nested multiplex PCR rounds using slightly modified ARM-PCR. Running around 9 cycles apiece, the first two PCR rounds relied on TRBV1-TRBV30 forward primers together with a C-beta reverse primer. Each CDR3 protein is one row after TCRdb ran MiXCR on the multiplex PCR reads. The sample lists about 200,000 distinct CDR3 sequences, just under 85% occurring once. This sample was included in a study of tumor-infiltrating lymphocytes in primary liver carcinoma. Study background: The study included patients who were men and women aged 30 to 69 years.

The CDR3 has 17 residues. Germline-derived CDR1 and CDR2 are MNHEY and SVGEGT. Total RNA and DNA came together from roughly 20-30 mg of bulk tissue without cell sorting. Study-level results: Only about 8-25% of top clones occurred in every one of the five tumor regions.

The sample was tumor tissue from primary liver carcinoma. The receptor was derived from a man aged 40-49 years with primary liver carcinoma and hepatitis B virus infection. The rearrangement joins TRBV6-2 or TRBV6-3 to TRBJ2-7, with D perhaps assigned TRBD1 or TRBD2 (5 bases each). The CDR3 nucleotides read TGTACCAGCAGTTATTGGGGAGCCGGGGCAGAGGACTACGAGCAGTACTTC. Translated: CTSSYWGAGAEDYEQYF.